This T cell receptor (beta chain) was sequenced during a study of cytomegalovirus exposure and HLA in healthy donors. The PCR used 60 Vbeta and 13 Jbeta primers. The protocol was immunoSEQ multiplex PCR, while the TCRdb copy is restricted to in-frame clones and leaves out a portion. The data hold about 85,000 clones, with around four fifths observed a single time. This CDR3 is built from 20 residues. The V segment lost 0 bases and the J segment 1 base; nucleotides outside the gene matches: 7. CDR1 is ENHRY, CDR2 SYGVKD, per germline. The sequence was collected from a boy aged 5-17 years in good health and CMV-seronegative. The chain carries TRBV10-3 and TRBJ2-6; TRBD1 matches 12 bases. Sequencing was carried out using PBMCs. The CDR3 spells CAISESIPGQGASGANVLTF. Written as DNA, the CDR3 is TGTGCCATCAGTGAGTCGATACCGGGACAGGGGGCATCTGGGGCCAACGTCCTGACTTTC.